Below, one T cell receptor (beta chain) is given with its context. Its antigen is currently unknown. TCRdb re-clonotyped the PCR reads through MiXCR. The table includes tens of thousands of clones, 20% to 30% detected once. V lost 4 bases to trimming and J lost 7 bases, with 13 bases between them. In germline, CDR1 is LNHDA, CDR2 SQIVND (reference sequence). There are 13 residues in the CDR3. The data stem from a study of metastatic and nonmetastatic thyroid tumors. Study in general: Thyroid patients, malignant and benign, had repertoires compared across blood and tumor or nodule tissue.

General study findings and limits: Reportedly, malignant thyroid tumors had significantly higher TCR beta diversity than benign nodules, in blood and tumor.

Nobody among the patients had been given any treatment before thyroid surgery. This TCR came from a male donor with papillary thyroid cancer or a benign thyroid nodule (not recorded which). Some clones in this sample may be carry-over from other donors' samples. V usage is TRBV19 and J usage is TRBJ1-1; perhaps TRBD1 as D (5 bases). Input material: tumor tissue. This chain's CDR3 is CASSRGTDLEAFF. The CDR3 DNA reads TGTGCCAGTAGTAGGGGGACGGACCTTGAAGCTTTCTTT.